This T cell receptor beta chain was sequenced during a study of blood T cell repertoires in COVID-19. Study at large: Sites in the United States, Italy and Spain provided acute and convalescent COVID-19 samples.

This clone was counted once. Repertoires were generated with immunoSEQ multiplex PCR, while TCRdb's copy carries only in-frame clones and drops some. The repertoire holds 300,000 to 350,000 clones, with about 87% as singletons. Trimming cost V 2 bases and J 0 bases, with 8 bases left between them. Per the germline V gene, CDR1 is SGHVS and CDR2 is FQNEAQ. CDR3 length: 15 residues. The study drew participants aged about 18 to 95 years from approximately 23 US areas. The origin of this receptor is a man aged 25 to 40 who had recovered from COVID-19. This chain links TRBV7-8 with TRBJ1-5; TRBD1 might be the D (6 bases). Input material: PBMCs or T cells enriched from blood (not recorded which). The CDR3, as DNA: TGTGCCAGCAGCTTATACAGGGATAGCAATCAGCCCCAGCATTTT. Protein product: CASSLYRDSNQPQHF.